The 26 T cell receptor beta chains reported below all come from one sample, sequenced in a study of beta chain features in type 1 diabetes. Study outcomes and limitations: Moderate but significant shortening of TCRB CDR3s was recorded in all four CD4+ subsets from Type 1 diabetes patients.

The isolated RNA, all of it, was reverse transcribed, so expressed TCRB transcripts were what got sequenced. Sequencing used immunoSEQ multiplex PCR; TCRdb keeps in-frame clones, though not all of them. The repertoire holds about 160,000 clones, with 8.5% to 10% as singletons. The antigens of these receptors remain unknown. Sequenced material: central memory CD4+ T cells from blood. All receptors come from a woman younger than 45 with type 1 diabetes.

The rearrangement links TRBV4-2 to TRBJ2-7; 15 positions match TRBD2. Germline CDR1 reads LGHNA; CDR2 reads YNFKEQ. This CDR3 spans 16 amino acids. V trimming: 4 bases; J trimming: 2 bases; junction bases outside the gene matches: 3. CDR3 sequence reads: CASSPGTSGRPYEQYF. DNA of the CDR3: TGTGCCAGCAGCCCCGGGACTAGCGGGAGGCCCTACGAGCAGTACTTC.

DNA of the CDR3: TGTGCCAGCGCGAGAAGTAGCACAGATACGCAGTATTTT. It encodes CASARSSTDTQYF. This chain uses TRBV9 with TRBJ2-3, with D unclear. The CDR3 extends over 13 amino acids. Germline-derived CDR1 and CDR2 are SGDLS and YYNGEE. Trimming pared 7 bases from V and 0 bases from J, leaving 9 bases between.

The chain uses TRBV7-9 and TRBJ2-7, with 7 bases that match TRBD2. J was trimmed by 6 bases and V by 2 bases; bases with no gene match: 10. The germline CDR1 and CDR2 sequences are SEHNR and FQNEAQ (reference sequence). The CDR3 is 15 residues long. The CDR3 nucleotides read TGTGCCAGCAGCTTAAATGGCGGGAGTCCTGGCGAGCAGTACTTC. This encodes CASSLNGGSPGEQYF.

This chain links TRBV27 with TRBJ1-2; 7 bases are shared with TRBD1. Germline V gene lookup returns CDR1 MNHEY and CDR2 SMNVEV (reference sequence). Unmatched junction bases numbered 7, after V lost 4 bases and J lost 2 bases. This CDR3 has 15 residues. In nucleotides, the CDR3 is TGTGCCAGCAGTTCCCTGGGCAGGGGGAACTATGGCTACACCTTC. Its translation is CASSSLGRGNYGYTF.

In its sample, this clone was seen a few times. The V gene is TRBV7-2, the J gene TRBJ1-1; D might be TRBD1 (5 bases). V shed 1 base and J shed 1 base, with 10 bases lying between them. CDR3 size: 15 residues. In germline, CDR1 is SGHTA, CDR2 FQGNSA. The CDR3 reads CASSLGGDGNTEAFF. The CDR3 bases are TGTGCCAGCAGCTTAGGGGGGGACGGGAACACTGAAGCTTTCTTT.

This clone appeared a few times. The rearrangement uses TRBV28 and TRBJ1-2, with 11 bases identical to TRBD1. The germline gives CDR1 MDHEN, CDR2 SYDVKM. The CDR3 is 15 amino acids. The V gene end was trimmed by 3 bases and the J gene end by 7 bases; junction bases not matched to a gene: 7. CDR3 protein: CASSFVDRGRRGYTF. The DNA for the CDR3 is TGTGCCAGCAGTTTTGTGGACAGGGGGCGTCGTGGCTACACCTTC.

A few counts support this clone. The chain couples TRBV4-1 to TRBJ1-1; D is possibly TRBD1 (5 bases). CDR1 MGHRA and CDR2 YSYEKL come from the germline V gene. This CDR3 has 15 residues. The V end lost 4 bases, the J end lost 6 bases, and 18 bases lay between the germline ends. This CDR3 is CASSLSGGGAAEAFF. The CDR3 DNA is TGCGCCAGCAGCCTGTCCGGTGGTGGGGCGGCTGAAGCTTTCTTT.

Only a few counts were recorded for this clone. This chain joins TRBV9 and TRBJ2-7; D gene uncertain. Germline V gene sequence: CDR1 SGDLS, CDR2 YYNGEE. Trimming left V 4 bases short and J 1 base short, with 24 bases between. This CDR3 is built from 18 residues. The CDR3 is CASSPQVPGLGNSYEQYF. CDR3 DNA: TGTGCCAGCAGCCCCCAGGTCCCAGGATTAGGCAATTCCTACGAGCAGTACTTC.

There are a few counts of this clone. The chain joins TRBV7-9 to TRBJ1-2; D may be TRBD1 (6 bases). Between the trimmed V and J ends, which lost 5 bases and 5 bases, there was a span of 12 bases. The CDR3 sequence is 13 residues long. The germline CDR1 and CDR2 sequences are SEHNR and FQNEAQ (reference sequence). This CDR3 reads CASSPDSPYGYTF. Written as DNA, the CDR3 is TGTGCCAGCAGCCCGGACAGTCCATATGGCTACACCTTC. The full variable domain, in which reference TRBV7-9 and TRBJ1-2 provide the parts outside the CDR3, is DTGVSQNPRHKITKRGQNVTFRCDPISEHNRLYWYRQTLGQGPEFLTYFQNEAQLEKSRLLSDRFSAERPKGSFSTLEIQRTEQGDSAMYLCASSPDSPYGYTFGSGTRLTVV.

The chain uses TRBV4-2 and TRBJ2-3; 9 positions agree with TRBD1. CDR3 length equals 15 residues. Germline loops: CDR1 LGHNA, CDR2 YNFKEQ. The trim removed 4 bases at V and 5 bases at J, leaving 7 bases unmatched. CDR3: CASSLIRDRVDTQYF. For the CDR3, the DNA is TGTGCCAGCAGCCTCATTCGGGACAGGGTAGATACGCAGTATTTT.

This clone appeared a few times. V gene TRBV4-1 combines with J gene TRBJ2-2; D is unclear. V dropped 0 bases and J dropped 2 bases, with 16 bases sitting between them. Germline loops: CDR1 MGHRA, CDR2 YSYEKL. The CDR3 sequence is 18 residues long. The CDR3 nucleotides read TGCGCCAGCAGCCAAGAAAATCGGCTAGACCAAAACACCGGGGAGCTGTTTTTT. It codes for CASSQENRLDQNTGELFF.

This clone appeared a few times. The V call is TRBV7-3, the J call TRBJ1-1; D is ambiguous. V was cut by 0 bases and J by 3 bases, with 11 bases left in between. Germline V gene data show CDR1 as SGHTA and CDR2 as FQGTGA. The CDR3 consists of 15 residues. The CDR3 region is CASSLTGLEDTEAFF. The CDR3 DNA is TGTGCCAGCAGCTTAACCGGACTAGAGGACACTGAAGCTTTCTTT.

Concerning this clone: Other DNA sequences in this specimen translate into the identical CDR3. The rearrangement uses TRBV6-6 and TRBJ2-5; possible D gene TRBD2, 6 bases. Germline CDR1 is MNHNY and CDR2 is SVGAGI (reference sequence). The CDR3 totals 13 residues. V was trimmed by 7 bases and J by 5 bases, leaving 14 bases between them. The CDR3 nucleotides read TGTGCCAGCACCCCGATTGGAGGGGAGACCCAGTACTTC. It codes for CASTPIGGETQYF.

V gene TRBV2 combines with J gene TRBJ1-2; D may be TRBD1 (6 bases). The germline CDR1 and CDR2 sequences are SNHLY and FYNNEI. Trimming stripped 3 bases from V and 4 bases from J, with 12 bases between. This CDR3 contains 14 residues. CDR3 sequence reads: CASSDQGGIYGYTF. Written as DNA, the CDR3 is TGTGCCAGCAGTGATCAAGGGGGTATCTATGGCTACACCTTC.

This clone came up a few times. The chain has TRBV7-6 and TRBJ2-1; 9 bases match TRBD2. V was clipped by 2 bases and J by 7 bases; unmatched bases: 6. The germline CDR1 and CDR2 sequences are SGHVS and FNYEAQ. CDR3 length equals 15 residues. The CDR3 nucleotides read TGTGCCAGCAGCTTAAGGACTAGCGTCTTTAATGAGCAGTTCTTC. Residues: CASSLRTSVFNEQFF. Filled out from reference TRBV7-6 and TRBJ2-1, the complete variable domain reads GAGVSQSPRYKVTKRGQDVALRCDPISGHVSLYWYRQALGQGPEFLTYFNYEAQQDKSGLPNDRFSAERPEGSISTLTIQRTEQRDSAMYRCASSLRTSVFNEQFFGPGTRLTVL.

The chain has TRBV7-6 and TRBJ2-5; 7 bases fit TRBD1. Germline trimming cut 3 bases from V and 2 bases from J; bases unmatched to any gene: 3. Germline V gene data show CDR1 as SGHVS and CDR2 as FNYEAQ. CDR3 length: 14 amino acids. DNA of the CDR3: TGTGCCAGCAGCTTGGGGACAGATCAAGAGACCCAGTACTTC. As protein: CASSLGTDQETQYF.

In nucleotides, the CDR3 is TGTGCCAGCAGCTTGGGTGAGCGGAGCGGGAAGGCTGAGCAGTTCTTC. It encodes CASSLGERSGKAEQFF. The chain has TRBV7-2 and TRBJ2-1; 7 bases line up with TRBD2. V shed 3 bases and J 9 bases; nucleotides not matched to a gene: 14. The CDR3 spans 16 residues. Per the germline V gene, CDR1 is SGHTA and CDR2 is FQGNSA. The full variable domain, in which reference TRBV7-2 and TRBJ2-1 provide the parts outside the CDR3, is GAGVSQSPSNKVTEKGKDVELRCDPISGHTALYWYRQSLGQGLEFLIYFQGNSAPDKSGLPSDRFSAERTGGSVSTLTIQRTQQEDSAVYLCASSLGERSGKAEQFFGPGTRLTVL.

This clone has just a few counts. The gene calls are TRBV6-5 and TRBJ2-7, with 14 bases matching TRBD2. CDR3 length: 16 amino acids. V dropped 2 bases and J dropped 3; count of bases not matched to a gene: 3. Germline V gene lookup returns CDR1 MNHEY and CDR2 SVGAGI. The CDR3 spells CASSYDGTSGSYEQYF. The DNA for the CDR3 is TGTGCCAGCAGTTACGACGGGACTAGCGGGAGCTACGAGCAGTACTTC.

This clone was counted a few times. The chain uses TRBV2 and TRBJ2-7; 10 bases match TRBD2. The V segment lost 6 bases and the J segment 4 bases; nucleotides outside the gene matches: 6. Germline CDR1 is SNHLY and CDR2 is FYNNEI. This CDR3 has 14 amino acids. The CDR3 bases are TGTGCCAGCAGACCCGGGACTAGCGAATACGAGCAGTACTTC. This sequence encodes CASRPGTSEYEQYF.

The V call is TRBV5-5, the J call TRBJ2-5; 8 nucleotides line up with TRBD1. The CDR3 loop spans 15 amino acids. Trimming cost V 3 bases and J 5 bases; bases outside gene matches: 9. Per germline, CDR1 SGHKS and CDR2 YYEKEE (reference sequence). In nucleotides, the CDR3 is TGTGCCAGCAGCTCACAGGGGGATCGAAGGGAGACCCAGTACTTC. Translation gives CASSSQGDRRETQYF.

This clone was picked up a small number of times. The sample contains more than one DNA sequence encoding this CDR3. V gene TRBV29-1 combines with J gene TRBJ1-2; D is perhaps TRBD1 (5 bases). Germline loops: CDR1 SQVTM, CDR2 ANQGSEA. There are 12 residues in the CDR3. The V end lost 4 bases, the J end lost 3 bases, and 9 bases lay between the germline ends. The CDR3 region is CSVAGQHYGYTF. The CDR3 bases are TGCAGCGTTGCCGGACAACACTATGGCTACACCTTC.

CDR3 residues: CASSPPQGIWETQYF. CDR3 sequence (DNA): TGCGCCAGCAGTCCTCCACAGGGTATATGGGAGACCCAGTACTTC. The chain carries TRBV23-1 and TRBJ2-5; weak D call: TRBD1 (6 bases). TRBV23-1 is classed as an ORF, of uncertain function. CDR3 size: 15 residues. V was clipped by 4 bases and J by 5 bases, with 17 bases between them.

This clone occurred a few times. The chain employs TRBV20-1 and TRBJ2-7; D ambiguous. Germline lookup yields CDR1 DFQATT and CDR2 SNEGSKA (reference sequence). With 3 bases removed from V and 4 bases from J, the gap between germline ends came to 7 bases. The CDR3 runs 11 residues. The CDR3: CSARNKYEQYF. The CDR3 nucleotides read TGCAGTGCTAGGAACAAGTACGAGCAGTACTTC.

This clone came up a few times. The chain carries TRBV9 and TRBJ1-1, with 10 bases fitting TRBD1. Per the germline V gene, CDR1 is SGDLS and CDR2 is YYNGEE. V gave up 3 bases and J gave up 3 bases; unmatched junction bases: 11. The length of the CDR3 is 17 residues. The CDR3 loop reads CASSATGGRIRDTEAFF. CDR3 DNA sequence: TGTGCCAGCAGCGCGACAGGGGGCCGCATCAGGGACACTGAAGCTTTCTTT.

The chain recombines TRBV6-6 with TRBJ2-1, with D perhaps matching TRBD1 (7 bases). Germline CDR1 is MNHNY and CDR2 is SVGAGI (reference sequence). Trimming took off 7 bases at V and 8 bases at J, with 12 bases between the two ends. The CDR3 contains 12 residues. The CDR3 spells CASTIRGDEQFF. The CDR3 coding sequence is TGTGCCAGCACCATCAGGGGGGATGAGCAGTTCTTC.

The table lists this clone with a few counts. The chain links TRBV15 to TRBJ1-2, with D unclear. The CDR3 is made up of 14 amino acids. V gave up 3 bases and J gave up 6 bases, with 14 bases separating them. Germline CDR1 is LNHNV and CDR2 is YYDKDF (reference sequence). The CDR3 bases are TGTGCCACCAGCAGGGATCGCGGGCGAGATGGCTACACCTTC. Protein: CATSRDRGRDGYTF.